One and the same sample provided the 26 T cell receptor beta chains below, sequenced in a study of control samples from healthy donors and cancer patients (dated by TCRdb to the early 2020s). Library preparation used the immunoSEQ multiplex PCR assay. The table comes from immuneACCESS by way of TCRdb, which keeps in-frame sequences with V and J called. Part of the clones is missing from these tables; in studies checked, under half for an unresolved V gene and the rest for unknown reasons. In all, the sample holds some 90,000 clones, and roughly nine tenths of those were seen once. The ten largest clonotypes hold around 7.6% of the sample. Sequencing used blood. These receptors were obtained from a woman in her fifties or sixties in good health.

The chain links TRBV12-3 or TRBV12-4 to TRBJ2-7; 7 positions agree with TRBD1. This CDR3 region has 12 residues. J lost 7 bases, V lost 6 bases, and 6 bases had no gene match. The CDR3 region has the DNA TGTGCCAGCAGGGACAGGCCGGGAGAGCAGTACTTC. Its protein is CASRDRPGEQYF.

The chain carries TRBV5-4 and TRBJ2-5; tentatively, D is TRBD1 (6 bases). The germline V gene has CDR1 SGHNT and CDR2 YYREEE (reference sequence). V was shortened by 1 base and J by 4 bases, with 11 bases between the two germline ends. This CDR3 spans 14 amino acids. This CDR3 reads CASSLMGASETQYF. DNA for the CDR3: TGTGCCAGCAGCTTGATGGGGGCCTCAGAGACCCAGTACTTC.

The chain recombines TRBV5-1 with TRBJ2-5; 14 nucleotides match TRBD2. Germline lookup yields CDR1 SGHRS and CDR2 YFSETQ. This CDR3 spans 16 amino acids. J lost 4 bases, V lost 5 bases, and 7 bases had no gene match. DNA for the CDR3: TGCGCCAGCAGAACGGGACTAGCGGGAGTGGGAGAGACCCAGTACTTC. Encoded protein: CASRTGLAGVGETQYF.

This clone was seen at least ten times. The V gene is TRBV12-5, the J gene TRBJ1-1; D unclear. The ends were cut back, 3 bases at V and 0 bases at J, with 17 bases in the middle. This CDR3 is 17 amino acids long. CDR1 LGHNT and CDR2 FRNRAP come from the germline V gene. CDR3 sequence reads: CASGFGVPEIMNTEAFF. DNA of the CDR3: TGTGCTAGTGGTTTTGGCGTTCCAGAGATTATGAACACTGAAGCTTTCTTT.

The chain couples TRBV28 to TRBJ2-3; D not resolved. The CDR3 runs 14 residues. V shed 6 bases and J shed 2 bases, with 12 bases lying between them. Germline CDR1 and CDR2: MDHEN and SYDVKM. CDR3 sequence: CASSATRNTDTQYF. The CDR3 DNA reads as TGTGCCAGCAGCGCGACAAGGAACACAGATACGCAGTATTTT.

In its sample, this clone was seen a few times. This rearrangement joins TRBV4-1 to TRBJ1-5; D possibly corresponds to TRBD1 (6 bases). V lost 3 bases to trimming and J lost 3 bases, with 12 bases between them. This CDR3 spans 15 amino acids. Germline values: CDR1 MGHRA, CDR2 YSYEKL. CDR3 in amino acids: CASSHSGGFNQPQHF. In DNA form, the CDR3 reads TGCGCCAGCAGCCACTCTGGGGGCTTCAATCAGCCCCAGCATTTT.

This sequence joins TRBV7-3 and TRBJ2-2, with D tentatively TRBD1 (6 bases). Germline CDR1 is SGHTA and CDR2 is FQGTGA. The ends were cut back, 0 bases at V and 1 base at J, with 9 bases in the middle. The CDR3 has 16 amino acids. The CDR3 is CASSLTGRGNTGELFF. CDR3 DNA: TGTGCCAGCAGCTTAACCGGCAGGGGGAACACCGGGGAGCTGTTTTTT.

The chain employs TRBV15 and TRBJ2-2; D not resolved. Per germline, CDR1 LNHNV and CDR2 YYDKDF (reference sequence). The CDR3 contains 15 residues. The ends were cut back, 1 base at V and 4 bases at J, with 10 bases in the middle. The CDR3 protein is CATSRVYEFTGELFF. The DNA for the CDR3 is TGTGCCACCAGCAGAGTCTACGAGTTCACCGGGGAGCTGTTTTTT.

The chain uses TRBV4-3 and TRBJ1-2; the match to TRBD1 covers 8 bases. Per germline, CDR1 LGHNA and CDR2 YSLEER. V was clipped by 5 bases and J by 4 bases; unmatched bases: 6. The CDR3 contains 14 residues. The CDR3 sequence is CASSLRTGFYGYTF. The DNA for the CDR3 is TGCGCCAGCAGCTTAAGGACAGGGTTCTATGGCTACACCTTC.

The chain has TRBV19 and TRBJ2-5; possibly TRBD2 for D (5 bases). The CDR3 loop spans 15 amino acids. Germline CDR1 reads LNHDA; CDR2 reads SQIVND (reference sequence). V lost 5 bases to trimming and J lost 5 bases, with 18 bases between them. Here the CDR3 DNA reads TGTGCCAGTAGTTACTCTACTGGCGCGGGCGAGACCCAGTACTTC. It codes for CASSYSTGAGETQYF.

The CDR3 DNA follows: TGTGCCAGCAGAGCCATAGTTAACACTGAAGCTTTCTTT. Its protein product is CASRAIVNTEAFF. This chain joins TRBV6-5 and TRBJ1-1, with no clear D. V was shortened by 6 bases and J by 2 bases, with 10 bases between the two germline ends. There are 13 residues in the CDR3. Germline assignment: CDR1 MNHEY and CDR2 SVGAGI.

The CDR3 region has the DNA TGTGCCAGCAGTTTTACCGGGACAGCTAGCTCCTACGAGCAGTACTTC. Amino acids: CASSFTGTASSYEQYF. The chain links TRBV28 to TRBJ2-7; the match to TRBD1 covers 7 bases. V was pared by 3 bases and J by 0 bases, with 8 bases of the junction left unmatched. There are 16 residues in the CDR3. Germline values: CDR1 MDHEN, CDR2 SYDVKM.

The rearrangement joins TRBV30 to TRBJ1-2, with TRBD1 as a possible D gene (5 bases). CDR1 is GTSNPN and CDR2 is SVGIG in the germline V gene (reference sequence). The CDR3 totals 14 residues. Between the trimmed V and J ends, which lost 3 bases and 3 bases, there was a span of 14 bases. The CDR3 sequence: CAWSPWLGDYGYTF. The CDR3 coding sequence is TGTGCCTGGAGCCCCTGGCTGGGGGACTATGGCTACACCTTC.

This chain uses TRBV9 with TRBJ1-5, with D possibly being TRBD1 (6 bases). The CDR3 is 15 amino acids. Deletions cut 1 base from V and 2 bases from J, with 10 bases between. CDR1 is SGDLS, CDR2 YYNGEE, per germline. CDR3 in DNA: TGTGCCAGCAGCGTATCAGGGGAAGGCAATCAGCCCCAGCATTTT. Translation gives CASSVSGEGNQPQHF.

The chain employs TRBV7-3 and TRBJ2-7; D could derive from TRBD1 or TRBD2 (5 bases each). The CDR3 extends over 13 amino acids. The germline V gene encodes CDR1 SGHTA and CDR2 FQGTGA. V gave up 5 bases and J gave up 2 bases, with 10 bases separating them. The CDR3 sequence: CASSPGPTYEQYF. CDR3 nucleotides: TGTGCCAGCAGCCCGGGGCCAACCTACGAGCAGTACTTC.

This chain joins TRBV15 and TRBJ2-2; TRBD2 matches at 11 bases. V lost 6 bases, J lost 5 bases, and 5 bases stayed unmatched. This CDR3 has 15 amino acids. In germline, CDR1 is LNHNV, CDR2 YYDKDF (reference sequence). CDR3 DNA: TGTGCCACCAGTTTTAGCGGGGGGGCGACCGGGGAGCTGTTTTTT. Its protein is CATSFSGGATGELFF.

The chain joins TRBV18 to TRBJ1-6, with 9 bases lining up with TRBD1. The CDR3 loop spans 13 amino acids. V dropped 2 bases and J dropped 10; count of bases not matched to a gene: 0. Germline CDR1 reads KGHSH; CDR2 reads LQKENI. The CDR3 coding sequence is TGTGCCAGCTCACCAGGACAGGGGTCACCCCTCCACTTT. It is translated as CASSPGQGSPLHF.

The chain recombines TRBV6-1 with TRBJ1-2; D unresolved. Germline V gene data show CDR1 as MNHNS and CDR2 as SASEGT. V lost 2 bases and J lost 1, with 14 bases in between. The CDR3 has 16 residues. For the CDR3, the DNA is TGTGCCAGCAGTGAACGTTACGGGATTCATAACTATGGCTACACCTTC. This gives the protein CASSERYGIHNYGYTF.

The chain has TRBV7-9 and TRBJ2-1; D remains ambiguous. Per the germline V gene, CDR1 is SEHNR and CDR2 is FQNEAQ (reference sequence). V was trimmed by 3 bases and J by 7 bases, leaving 4 bases between them. The CDR3 covers 11 residues. In DNA, the CDR3 is TGTGCCAGCAGCTTCGTAAATGAGCAGTTCTTC. This gives the protein CASSFVNEQFF.

The chain carries TRBV12-1 and TRBJ2-3; the tabulated D call, TRBD1, remains unverified against the DNA. TRBV12-1 is a recognized pseudogene. The CDR3 loop spans 18 amino acids. The CDR3 DNA reads as TGTGCCAGCAGCTTTGCCCGGGACAGGGGTTTCCGCACAGATACGCAGTATTTT. Residues: CASSFARDRGFRTDTQYF.

The chain has TRBV4-1 and TRBJ2-1, with D unclear. This CDR3 spans 17 amino acids. The germline CDR1 and CDR2 sequences are MGHRA and YSYEKL. With 3 bases removed from V and 0 bases from J, the gap between germline ends came to 15 bases. CDR3 region: CASSQPPTESSYNEQFF. CDR3 nucleotides: TGCGCCAGCAGCCAGCCCCCGACGGAGAGCTCCTACAATGAGCAGTTCTTC.

This sequence joins TRBV30 and TRBJ1-5; D is uncertain. Germline V gives CDR1 GTSNPN, CDR2 SVGIG (reference sequence). This CDR3 region has 13 residues. Trimming left V 2 bases short and J 3 bases short, with 8 bases between. Written as DNA, the CDR3 is TGTGCCTGGAGTACCGGAGACAATCAGCCCCAGCATTTT. Protein product: CAWSTGDNQPQHF.

V and J are TRBV2 and TRBJ2-5; D may be TRBD2 (5 bases). Germline CDR1 SNHLY, CDR2 FYNNEI. The length of the CDR3 is 13 residues. The V end was cut by 6 bases, the J end by 9 bases, with 17 bases between. Here the CDR3 reads CASRDGLLMAQYF. CDR3 bases: TGTGCCAGCAGGGATGGACTGCTTATGGCCCAGTACTTC.

The rearrangement links TRBV6-5 to TRBJ2-2; D uncertain. Trimming removed 6 bases from V and 6 bases from J, with 5 bases in between. From germline, CDR1 is MNHEY and CDR2 SVGAGI. This CDR3 comprises 11 residues. The CDR3, as DNA: TGTGCCAGCAGCGCTCCCGGGGAGCTGTTTTTT. Translating gives CASSAPGELFF.

This rearrangement joins TRBV11-3 to TRBJ2-1; D may be TRBD2 (6 bases). The germline CDR1 and CDR2 sequences are SGHNT and YENEEA. This CDR3 region has 14 residues. The ends were cut back, 5 bases at V and 3 bases at J, with 11 bases in the middle. The DNA of the CDR3 is TGTGCCAGCAGCCCCCCGGGGGTCTACAATGAGCAGTTCTTC. This gives the protein CASSPPGVYNEQFF.

The chain couples TRBV21-1 to TRBJ2-2; the table's D call, TRBD2, was not checked against the DNA. TRBV21-1 represents a pseudogene. The CDR3 spans 18 residues. The CDR3 sequence: CASVRWTSGSSNTGELFF. CDR3 in DNA: TGTGCCAGCGTTCGGTGGACTAGCGGGAGTTCGAACACCGGGGAGCTGTTTTTT.